These 22 T cell receptor beta chains were all obtained from the same sample, sequenced in a study of T cell repertoires in cytomegalovirus infection. Their antigens remain unidentified. Each CDR3 protein gets one entry after TCRdb re-called the reads with MiXCR. The table lists approximately 770,000 distinct CDR3 sequences, 29% of them singletons. The sample here was cultured CD8+ T cells from PBMCs, taken from culture after CMV antigen stimulation. The source of these receptors is a human donor in good health (CMV status not recorded). Some clones in this sample may be carry-over from other donors' samples.

V gene TRBV12-3 or TRBV12-4 combines with J gene TRBJ2-5; perhaps TRBD1 as D (6 bases). The CDR3 is 14 residues long. Trimming cost V 5 bases and J 4 bases, with 14 bases left between them. CDR3 amino acids: CASSKQGRGETQYF. CDR3 nucleotides: TGTGCCAGCAGTAAACAGGGCCGGGGAGAGACCCAGTACTTC.

The chain couples TRBV12-3 or TRBV12-4 to TRBJ1-4; a weak D match, TRBD1 (6 bases). The CDR3 extends over 16 amino acids. The V end was cut by 3 bases, the J end by 7 bases, with 18 bases between. The CDR3 spells CASSFIIPGAGEKLFF. CDR3 in DNA: TGTGCCAGCAGTTTTATTATTCCAGGGGCGGGTGAAAAACTGTTTTTT.

This clonotype was counted only a few times. The rearrangement links TRBV3-1 to TRBJ2-3; 8 bases are shared with TRBD1. Trimming at V came to 0 bases and at J to 3 bases, leaving 8 bases not matched to a gene. Germline-derived CDR1 and CDR2 are LGHDT and YNNKEL (reference sequence). The CDR3 contains 17 residues. The DNA of the CDR3 is TGTGCCAGCAGCCAAGATCAGGGGGCGCTGAGAACAGATACGCAGTATTTT. Translated: CASSQDQGALRTDTQYF.

This clonotype was observed many times. The chain couples TRBV4-2 to TRBJ2-7; D is perhaps TRBD1 (6 bases). The ends were cut back, 0 bases at V and 3 bases at J, with 12 bases in the middle. Germline loops: CDR1 LGHNA, CDR2 YNFKEQ. The CDR3 runs 15 residues. CDR3 DNA sequence: TGTGCCAGCAGCCAAGACCGCGACAGGTTCTACGAGCAGTACTTC. This gives the protein CASSQDRDRFYEQYF.

This clonotype was seen at least ten times. The chain joins TRBV7-9 to TRBJ1-1; 7 nucleotides line up with TRBD1. The CDR3 loop spans 18 amino acids. Germline CDR1 reads SEHNR; CDR2 reads FQNEAQ (reference sequence). J lost 1 base, V lost 1 base, and 12 bases had no gene match. In nucleotides, the CDR3 is TGTGCCAGCAGCTTAGTCGTCTGGGACAGCCTACAGAACACTGAAGCTTTCTTT. This codes for CASSLVVWDSLQNTEAFF.

This clonotype was detected ten times or more. CDR3: CASSLTNLRQGGGDTQYF. The CDR3 bases are TGTGCCAGCAGCTTAACAAATTTGAGACAGGGTGGTGGAGATACGCAGTATTTT. The V and J genes are TRBV7-9 and TRBJ2-3; the match to TRBD1 covers 7 bases. CDR3 length: 18 residues. CDR1 SEHNR and CDR2 FQNEAQ come from the germline V gene (reference sequence). Germline trimming cut 2 bases from V and 5 bases from J; bases unmatched to any gene: 16.

The rearrangement links TRBV12-3 or TRBV12-4 to TRBJ2-6; D is unresolved. V was trimmed by 6 bases and J by 5 bases, leaving 11 bases between them. This CDR3 is 14 amino acids long. CDR3 sequence (DNA): TGTGCCAGCAGATTGGGTGCCAGGGCCAACGTCCTGACTTTC. Its protein is CASRLGARANVLTF.

The table lists this clonotype with a few counts. The chain is built from TRBV20-1 and TRBJ2-3; 8 nucleotides line up with TRBD2. The germline CDR1 and CDR2 sequences are DFQATT and SNEGSKA (reference sequence). CDR3 size: 18 residues. V lost 0 bases, J lost 1 base, and 12 bases stayed unmatched. This CDR3 is CSARDGQRGIYRTDTQYF. In DNA, the CDR3 is TGCAGTGCTAGAGATGGCCAGCGGGGGATATACCGCACAGATACGCAGTATTTT.

This clonotype was counted ten times or more. This rearrangement joins TRBV7-6 to TRBJ2-2; D not resolved. Germline V CDR1 and CDR2: SGHVS, FNYEAQ. With 4 bases removed from V and 4 bases from J, the gap between germline ends came to 7 bases. This CDR3 has 13 residues. The CDR3 nucleotides are TGTGCCAGCAGCTCAGGACCCACCGGGGAGCTGTTTTTT. Amino acids: CASSSGPTGELFF.

At least ten counts were recorded for this clonotype. The gene calls are TRBV7-6 and TRBJ2-3; D remains unclear. The CDR3 runs 15 residues. V lost 1 base to trimming and J lost 1 base, with 9 bases between them. Germline CDR1 and CDR2: SGHVS and FNYEAQ. This CDR3 is CASSLVARGTDTQYF. The CDR3 bases are TGTGCCAGCAGCTTAGTGGCCCGAGGCACAGATACGCAGTATTTT. The full variable domain, rest sourced from reference TRBV7-6 and TRBJ2-3, is GAGVSQSPRYKVTKRGQDVALRCDPISGHVSLYWYRQALGQGPEFLTYFNYEAQQDKSGLPNDRFSAERPEGSISTLTIQRTEQRDSAMYRCASSLVARGTDTQYFGPGTRLTVL.

The V and J genes are TRBV7-9 and TRBJ2-7, with 7 positions matching TRBD2. The CDR3 covers 16 residues. V was pared by 2 bases and J by 2 bases, with 9 bases of the junction left unmatched. Germline-derived CDR1 and CDR2 are SEHNR and FQNEAQ (reference sequence). The CDR3 coding sequence is TGTGCCAGCAGCTTACTGGTCGGGGGGACCACCTACGAGCAGTACTTC. Its protein product is CASSLLVGGTTYEQYF.

The V gene is TRBV15, the J gene TRBJ2-3, with D possibly being TRBD2 (6 bases). V was trimmed by 0 bases and J by 3 bases, leaving 13 bases between them. Germline CDR1 is LNHNV and CDR2 is YYDKDF (reference sequence). The length of the CDR3 is 16 residues. CDR3 residues: CATSRDGGVGTDTQYF. The CDR3 nucleotides read TGTGCCACCAGCAGAGATGGAGGGGTCGGGACAGATACGCAGTATTTT.

The V and J genes are TRBV20-1 and TRBJ2-7; D not certain. CDR3 length equals 12 residues. Trimming cost V 0 bases and J 5 bases, with 8 bases left between them. CDR1 and CDR2 from the germline V gene are DFQATT and SNEGSKA (reference sequence). The CDR3 nucleotides read TGCAGTGCTAGAGACGGTCTCCACGAGCAGTACGTC. It encodes CSARDGLHEQYV.

This clonotype showed up many times. CDR3 DNA sequence: TGTGCCAGCAGCTTAGTGGAGGGGACTGAAGCTTTCTTT. Encoded protein: CASSLVEGTEAFF. This sequence joins TRBV7-6 and TRBJ1-1, with D perhaps TRBD1 (5 bases). Germline CDR1 and CDR2: SGHVS and FNYEAQ. V gave up 1 base and J gave up 5 bases, with 8 bases separating them. The CDR3 is 13 amino acids.

This chain links TRBV10-1 with TRBJ1-5, with a tentative D call TRBD1 (6 bases). The CDR3 sequence is 16 residues long. Germline assignment: CDR1 WNHNN and CDR2 SYGVQD (reference sequence). V gave up 7 bases and J gave up 4 bases, with 20 bases separating them. CDR3 sequence (DNA): TGCGCCAGCACCTCGGGGCAGGGGTGGGCGAATCAGCCCCAGCATTTT. Residues: CASTSGQGWANQPQHF.

This rearrangement joins TRBV6-2 or TRBV6-3 to TRBJ2-7; D is tentatively TRBD1 or TRBD2 (5 bases each). V was trimmed by 8 bases and J by 6 bases, leaving 11 bases between them. Looked up from germline, CDR1 is MNHEY and CDR2 is SVGEGT. The CDR3 runs 11 residues. CDR3 protein: CASGYGGEQYV. The CDR3 DNA is TGTGCCAGCGGATATGGGGGCGAGCAGTACGTC.

This clonotype has a handful of counts. The gene calls are TRBV19 and TRBJ2-1; 9 nucleotides agree with TRBD2. With 7 bases clipped from V and 3 bases from J, the junction kept 7 bases outside the gene matches. CDR3 length: 15 amino acids. Germline CDR1 and CDR2: LNHDA and SQIVND (reference sequence). The CDR3 protein is CASTLSGGLYNEQFF. CDR3 nucleotide sequence: TGTGCCAGTACCCTTAGCGGGGGTCTCTACAATGAGCAGTTCTTC.

In its sample, this clonotype was seen a few times. This chain links TRBV4-3 with TRBJ2-1, with D perhaps TRBD2 (5 bases). The CDR3 runs 17 residues. With 0 bases removed from V and 2 bases from J, the gap between germline ends came to 14 bases. CDR1 is LGHNA and CDR2 is YSLEER in the germline V gene. The CDR3 nucleotides are TGCGCCAGCAGCCAAGATGCGGGCGGCGCCGCCTACAATGAGCAGTTCTTC. It codes for CASSQDAGGAAYNEQFF.

The CDR3 DNA is TGCGCCAGCAGCCAGGTTGGGACAGGGGATTCAGACGAGCAGTACTTC. Translation: CASSQVGTGDSDEQYF. This chain uses TRBV4-1 with TRBJ2-7, with 10 bases lining up with TRBD1. The V segment lost 3 bases and the J segment 5 bases; nucleotides outside the gene matches: 10. CDR1 MGHRA and CDR2 YSYEKL come from the germline V gene. CDR3 length equals 16 residues.

The J gene is TRBJ2-7, the V gene TRBV28; 10 bases fit TRBD2. The V segment lost 2 bases and the J segment 2 bases; nucleotides outside the gene matches: 9. From germline, CDR1 is MDHEN and CDR2 SYDVKM. This CDR3 region has 17 residues. The CDR3 DNA sequence: TGTGCCAGCAGTTTAGGTCCCCTAGCGGGGGAAGCCTACGAGCAGTACGTC. This codes for CASSLGPLAGEAYEQYV.

The table lists this clonotype with a few counts. The rearrangement uses TRBV4-1 and TRBJ1-6; no clear D. The CDR3 loop spans 14 amino acids. With 0 bases removed from V and 10 bases from J, the gap between germline ends came to 10 bases. The germline gives CDR1 MGHRA, CDR2 YSYEKL. The CDR3 bases are TGCGCCAGCAGCCAAGAATCCATCCGATCACCCCTCCACTTT. Translated: CASSQESIRSPLHF.

As concerns this clonotype: A much larger clone sits a single nucleotide away, making a read error possible. The rearrangement joins TRBV12-3 or TRBV12-4 to TRBJ2-7; 8 positions agree with TRBD1. J was trimmed by 3 bases and V by 4 bases; bases with no gene match: 5. The length of the CDR3 is 14 residues. The CDR3 DNA reads as TGTGCCAGCAGTTACAGGGGGGCCTTCTACGAGCAGTACTTC. Its protein is CASSYRGAFYEQYF.